The clone carrying this T cell receptor beta chain was detected only once. Original processing notes: Estimated nucleated cell counts came from reference gene primer amplification. Measured with immunoSEQ multiplex PCR; TCRdb has only the in-frame clones, and not every one. V, J and clone size derive from that table, while D and trimming were established from the DNA sequence. The table lists roughly 55,000 clones, less than 90% of them singletons. This record belongs to a study of blood T cell repertoires in COVID-19. As for the study in general: Spain, Italy and the United States supplied samples that represented acute and convalescent COVID-19. PBMCs, B-cell-depleted T cells, or T cells provided the cDNA or gDNA that made up the material.

J lost 5 bases, V lost 5 bases, and 11 bases had no gene match. The CDR3 runs 15 residues. Germline CDR1 and CDR2: SGHVS and FNYEAQ. J is TRBJ1-2 and V is TRBV7-6, with 7 nucleotides matching TRBD1. Material for sequencing was peripheral blood. The receptor's source is a woman aged 60-75 years with acute or convalescent COVID-19. The CDR3 nucleotides are TGTGCCAGCAGCGCGCAGTCAGGGGGAGGATATGGCTACACCTTC. Amino acids: CASSAQSGGGYGYTF.